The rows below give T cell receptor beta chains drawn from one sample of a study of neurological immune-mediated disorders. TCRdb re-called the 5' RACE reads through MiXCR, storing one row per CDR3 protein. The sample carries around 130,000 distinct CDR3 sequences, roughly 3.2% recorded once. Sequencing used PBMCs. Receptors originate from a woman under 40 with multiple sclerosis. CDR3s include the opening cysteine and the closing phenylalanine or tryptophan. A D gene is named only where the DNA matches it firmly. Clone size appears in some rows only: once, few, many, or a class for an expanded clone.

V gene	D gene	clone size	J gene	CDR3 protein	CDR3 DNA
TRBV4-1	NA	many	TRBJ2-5	CASSQYRTGLTETQYF	TGCGCCAGCAGCCAATATCGTACGGGGCTAACGGAGACCCAGTACTTC
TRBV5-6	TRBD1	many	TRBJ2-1	CASSFRGTANNEQFF	TGTGCCAGCAGCTTTAGGGGGACAGCCAACAATGAGCAGTTCTTC
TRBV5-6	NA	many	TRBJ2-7	CASSRDTTYEQYF	TGTGCCAGCAGCCGGGACACGACCTACGAGCAGTACTTC
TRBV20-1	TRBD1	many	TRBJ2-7	CSAGYRGRHEQYF	TGCAGTGCGGGATACAGGGGTCGGCACGAGCAGTACTTC
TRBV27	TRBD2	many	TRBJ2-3	CASSLWPSLAVSTDTQYF	TGTGCCAGCAGTTTATGGCCTAGTCTAGCGGTGAGCACAGATACGCAGTATTTT
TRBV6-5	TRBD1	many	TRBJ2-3	CASRWTGLDTQYF	TGTGCCAGCAGGTGGACAGGGTTAGATACGCAGTATTTT
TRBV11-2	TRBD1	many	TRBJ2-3	CASSFITGAAPDTQYF	TGTGCCAGCAGCTTCATAACAGGGGCGGCACCAGATACGCAGTATTTT
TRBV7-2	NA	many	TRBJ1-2	CASSKGTSHSYGYTF	TGTGCCAGCAGCAAGGGGACTTCGCACTCCTATGGCTACACCTTC
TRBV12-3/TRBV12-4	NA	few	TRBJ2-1	CASSQSFGEQFF	TGTGCCAGCAGTCAATCTTTCGGGGAGCAGTTCTTC
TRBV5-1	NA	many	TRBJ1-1	CASSQRVLGADTEAFF	TGCGCCAGCAGCCAACGGGTCTTGGGGGCCGACACTGAAGCTTTCTTT
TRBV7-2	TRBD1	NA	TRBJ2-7	CASSSGTGFDEQYF	TGTGCCAGCAGCTCCGGGACAGGCTTTGATGAGCAGTACTTC
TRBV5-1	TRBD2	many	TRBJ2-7	CASSLGLAAGYEQYF	TGCGCCAGCAGCTTGGGACTAGCGGCCGGATACGAGCAGTACTTC
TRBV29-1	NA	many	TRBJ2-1	CSVKVGSGKDNEQFF	TGCAGCGTTAAGGTCGGGTCAGGGAAGGACAATGAGCAGTTCTTC
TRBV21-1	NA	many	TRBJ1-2	CASSRIPRAGDSYGYTF	TGTGCCAGCAGCAGGATCCCTCGGGCAGGGGATTCCTATGGCTACACCTTC
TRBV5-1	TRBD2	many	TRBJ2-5	CATQKGGSQETQYF	TGCGCCACCCAAAAGGGAGGGTCTCAAGAGACCCAGTACTTC
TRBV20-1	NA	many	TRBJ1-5	CSARVRGTRINQPQHF	TGCAGTGCTAGAGTACGGGGCACACGGATCAATCAGCCCCAGCATTTT
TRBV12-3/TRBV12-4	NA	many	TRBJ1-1	CASSFSASPTSRMGEAFF	TGTGCCAGCAGTTTCTCAGCCTCACCCACCTCTAGAATGGGTGAAGCTTTCTTT
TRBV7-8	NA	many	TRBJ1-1	CASSSPGDVVFF	TGTGCCAGCAGCTCCCCGGGAGACGTAGTTTTCTTT
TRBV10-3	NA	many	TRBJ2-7	CAISESPIRDTEQYF	TGTGCCATCAGTGAGTCTCCGATCCGGGATACGGAGCAGTACTTC
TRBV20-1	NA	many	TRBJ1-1	CSAPGPKNTEAFF	TGCAGTGCTCCGGGACCGAAGAACACTGAAGCTTTCTTT
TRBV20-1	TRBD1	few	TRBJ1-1	CSAKQGHPEAFF	TGCAGTGCTAAACAGGGGCACCCCGAAGCTTTCTTT
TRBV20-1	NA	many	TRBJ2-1	CSARPMSSYNEQFF	TGCAGTGCTAGACCCATGAGCTCCTACAATGAGCAGTTCTTC
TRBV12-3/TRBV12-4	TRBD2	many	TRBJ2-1	CASSPTSGGLDEQFF	TGTGCCAGCAGTCCCACTAGCGGGGGGTTGGATGAGCAGTTCTTC